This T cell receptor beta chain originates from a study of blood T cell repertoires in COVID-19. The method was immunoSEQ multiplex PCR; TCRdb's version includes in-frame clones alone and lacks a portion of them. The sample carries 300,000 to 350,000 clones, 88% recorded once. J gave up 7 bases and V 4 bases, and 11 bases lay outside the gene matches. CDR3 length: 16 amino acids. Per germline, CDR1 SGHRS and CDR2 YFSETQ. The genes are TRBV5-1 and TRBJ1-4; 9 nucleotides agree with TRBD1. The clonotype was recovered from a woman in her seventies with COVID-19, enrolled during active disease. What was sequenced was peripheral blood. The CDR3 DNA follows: TGCGCCAGCAGCCTGGGGCTGGACAGGGGTTTTGAAAAACTGTTTTTT. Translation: CASSLGLDRGFEKLFF.